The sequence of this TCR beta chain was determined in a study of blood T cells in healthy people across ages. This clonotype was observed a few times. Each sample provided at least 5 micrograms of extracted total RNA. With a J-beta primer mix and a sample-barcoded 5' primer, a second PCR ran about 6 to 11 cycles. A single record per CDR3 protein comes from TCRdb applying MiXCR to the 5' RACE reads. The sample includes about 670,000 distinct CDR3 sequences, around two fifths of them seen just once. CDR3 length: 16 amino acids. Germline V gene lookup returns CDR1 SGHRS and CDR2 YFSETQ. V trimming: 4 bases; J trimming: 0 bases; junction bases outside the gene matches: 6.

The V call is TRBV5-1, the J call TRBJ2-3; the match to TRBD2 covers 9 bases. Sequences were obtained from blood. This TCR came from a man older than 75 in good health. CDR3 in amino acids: CASSQWTSDSTDTQYF. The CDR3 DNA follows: TGCGCCAGCAGCCAATGGACTAGCGATAGCACAGATACGCAGTATTTT.